These 32 T cell receptor beta chains came from one sample sequenced in a study of metastatic and nonmetastatic thyroid tumors. Every patient was untreated before thyroid surgery. From the PCR reads, TCRdb re-called clones with MiXCR. The profile shows tens of thousands of clones, 20% to 25% of them singletons. Sequencing used adjacent normal tissue. These receptors all come from a female donor with papillary thyroid cancer or a benign thyroid nodule (not recorded which). Some clones in this sample may be carry-over from other donors' samples.

Ten or more counts support this clone. This same CDR3 is encoded by further DNA sequences in the sample. The chain is built from TRBV28 and TRBJ2-6, with TRBD1 matching 11 bases. The germline V gene encodes CDR1 MDHEN and CDR2 SYDVKM. The CDR3 sequence is 17 residues long. V shed 6 bases, J shed 4 bases, and the junction held 8 bases outside the gene matches. The CDR3 loop is CASSWTGGVGGANVLTF. The CDR3 DNA sequence: TGTGCCAGCAGCTGGACAGGGGGCGTCGGAGGGGCCAACGTCCTGACTTTC.

Comment on this clone: One end of the junction is discordant with germline, which a read error may explain. This sequence joins TRBV18 and TRBJ2-7, with D possibly TRBD1 on 5 matching bases. The germline CDR1 and CDR2 sequences are KGHSH and LQKENI. The length of the CDR3 is 13 residues. CDR3: CVSSPVTAYEQYF. CDR3 nucleotides: TGTGTCAGCTCACCAGTGACAGCCTACGAGCAGTACTTC.

This clone has ten or more counts. V is TRBV3-1 and J is TRBJ2-7, with 10 bases fitting TRBD1. The CDR3 spans 14 residues. Losses at the gene ends were 4 bases for V and 4 bases for J; bases not matched to a gene: 4. Germline V gene data show CDR1 as LGHDT and CDR2 as YNNKEL (reference sequence). The CDR3 bases are TGTGCCAGCAGCCGACAGGGGGCTTCTTACGAGCAGTACTTC. As protein: CASSRQGASYEQYF.

In this sample, this clone turned up a few times. The germline gene is not matched at one end of the junction; a read error may be the cause. The sample holds other DNA sequences that translate to the same CDR3. Written as DNA, the CDR3 is TGTGCCAGTAGTTCCAGGACAGGGGGCCGAGAGACCCAGTACTTT. The encoded protein is CASSSRTGGRETQYF. This chain joins TRBV19 and TRBJ2-5; 11 positions match TRBD1. This CDR3 region has 15 residues. Per germline, CDR1 LNHDA and CDR2 SQIVND (reference sequence).

This clone is labeled medium-sized. The CDR3 region has the DNA TGTGCCAGCAGTCCCCCCGGACTGCGTAGGGAGACCCAGTACTTC. Translated, it gives CASSPPGLRRETQYF. V is TRBV27 and J is TRBJ2-5, with D perhaps TRBD2 (5 bases). Between the trimmed V and J ends, which lost 5 bases and 5 bases, there was a span of 18 bases. CDR3 size: 15 residues. The V gene's germline CDR1 is MNHEY and CDR2 SMNVEV (reference sequence).

This clone was seen many times. Germline is not matched at one junction end, which may reflect a read error. CDR3 region: CASSLGAANTDTQYF. CDR3 DNA sequence: TGTGCTAGCAGCTTAGGGGCGGCTAACACAGATACGCAGTATTTT. The V call is TRBV7-7, the J call TRBJ2-3; weak D call: TRBD1 (5 bases). CDR1 is SSHAT, CDR2 FNYEAQ, per germline (reference sequence). The CDR3 sequence is 15 residues long.

A few counts support this clone. V and J are TRBV11-2 and TRBJ2-3, with no clear D. Trimming took 1 base from V and 6 from J, leaving 2 bases between them. Germline V gene sequence: CDR1 SGHAT, CDR2 FQNNGV. CDR3 length equals 11 residues. The CDR3 loop reads CASSLADTQYF. CDR3 sequence (DNA): TGTGCCAGCAGCTTAGCTGATACGCAGTATTTT.

A note on this clone: Relative to the germline gene, one junction end is altered; a read error may explain this. The rearrangement uses TRBV7-9 and TRBJ2-7; 8 bases agree with TRBD2. The CDR3 consists of 14 residues. Germline assignment: CDR1 SEHNR and CDR2 FQNEAQ (reference sequence). CDR3 DNA sequence: TGTACCAGCAGCTGGGAGACTAGCGTGTACGAGCAGTACTTC. Translated, it gives CTSSWETSVYEQYF.

This clone was picked up many times. A much larger clone is a single base away; this may be a read error. Lacking the conserved final phenylalanine or tryptophan, this CDR3 likely reflects a read error. V and J are TRBV6-1 and TRBJ2-7, with 8 bases that match TRBD2. The CDR3 runs 12 residues. V was clipped by 7 bases and J by 4 bases; unmatched bases: 3. The V gene's germline CDR1 is MNHNS and CDR2 SASEGT. The CDR3 DNA reads as TGTGCCAGCACCAGCGGGAGTTACGAGCAGTACCTC. It encodes CASTSGSYEQYL.

The sample holds many counts of this clone. The chain employs TRBV4-1 and TRBJ1-5; maybe TRBD1 (5 bases). V was cut by 1 base and J by 0 bases, with 7 bases left in between. CDR1 is MGHRA and CDR2 is YSYEKL in the germline V gene. The CDR3 length is 15 residues. DNA of the CDR3: TGCGCCAGCAGCCAAGGACAGCGTAGCAATCAGCCCCAGCATTTT. Residues: CASSQGQRSNQPQHF.

There are many counts of this clone. The genes are TRBV19 and TRBJ1-5; 10 nucleotides agree with TRBD1. The length of the CDR3 is 15 residues. From germline, CDR1 is LNHDA and CDR2 SQIVND (reference sequence). The V gene end was trimmed by 3 bases and the J gene end by 6 bases; junction bases not matched to a gene: 5. The CDR3 protein is CASSIRRDRGQPQHF. The CDR3, as DNA: TGTGCCAGTAGTATTCGCAGGGACAGGGGTCAGCCCCAGCATTTT.

In its sample, this clone is medium-sized. The chain links TRBV6-1 to TRBJ2-1, with 11 bases aligning to TRBD2. Germline CDR1 and CDR2: MNHNS and SASEGT. V was clipped by 8 bases and J by 8 bases; unmatched bases: 11. This CDR3 contains 15 residues. The CDR3 bases are TGTGCCAGCCCCAGACTAGCGGGATGGGTGGATGAGCAGTTCTTC. The encoded protein is CASPRLAGWVDEQFF.

This clone was seen many times. V usage is TRBV29-1 and J usage is TRBJ1-1; D is possibly TRBD1 (5 bases). Germline V gene lookup returns CDR1 SQVTM and CDR2 ANQGSEA. V lost 4 bases and J 1 base, leaving 10 bases between the germline ends. The length of the CDR3 is 13 residues. The CDR3 coding sequence is TGCAGCGTTGTAAGGGACCCGAACACTGAAGCTTTCTTT. It is translated as CSVVRDPNTEAFF.

Ten or more counts support this clone. This chain connects TRBV30 to TRBJ1-2; D remains ambiguous. There are 12 residues in the CDR3. CDR1 and CDR2 (germline): GTSNPN, SVGIG (reference sequence). V was trimmed by 0 bases and J by 2 bases, leaving 4 bases between them. The CDR3 DNA reads TGTGCCTGGAGTGTACAGAACTATGGCTACACCTTC. It is translated as CAWSVQNYGYTF.

The sample holds many counts of this clone. The chain is built from TRBV7-2 and TRBJ2-1; 7 positions match TRBD2. Germline trimming cut 2 bases from V and 8 bases from J; bases unmatched to any gene: 9. Per the germline V gene, CDR1 is SGHTA and CDR2 is FQGNSA. The CDR3 runs 15 residues. The DNA of the CDR3 is TGTGCCAGCAGCTTAAGAGTTACGGGAGGTTATGAGCAGTTCTTC. Amino acid sequence: CASSLRVTGGYEQFF.

This clone was found many times. The chain links TRBV7-9 to TRBJ2-7; 7 nucleotides line up with TRBD1. CDR1 and CDR2 (germline): SEHNR, FQNEAQ (reference sequence). V shed 6 bases, J shed 4 bases, and the junction held 9 bases outside the gene matches. CDR3 length: 14 amino acids. CDR3 region: CASSERGHMYEQYF. The CDR3 bases are TGTGCCAGCAGTGAAAGGGGGCATATGTACGAGCAGTACTTC. The complete variable domain, with remaining parts taken from reference TRBV7-9 and TRBJ2-7, reads DTGVSQNPRHKITKRGQNVTFRCDPISEHNRLYWYRQTLGQGPEFLTYFQNEAQLEKSRLLSDRFSAERPKGSFSTLEIQRTEQGDSAMYLCASSERGHMYEQYFGPGTRLTVT.

This clone appeared a few times. A junction boundary mismatches the germline segment, possibly from a read error. CDR3 amino acids: CARSSRTYEQYF. CDR3 DNA: TGTGCCAGGAGTTCGAGGACCTACGAGCAGTACTTC. The rearrangement links TRBV6-5 to TRBJ2-7; unclear D gene. CDR1 and CDR2 (germline): MNHEY, SVGAGI. The CDR3 sequence is 12 residues long.

In this sample, this clone turned up a few times. A much larger clone is a single base away; this may be a read error. The V and J genes are TRBV12-3 or TRBV12-4 and TRBJ2-5, with 9 bases fitting TRBD2. Trimming took 3 bases from V and 5 from J; bases not matched to a gene: 10. CDR3 length: 16 amino acids. The CDR3 DNA reads TGTGCCAGCAGTTTTGCGGCGGGAGGGCCCGGTGAGACCCAGTACTTC. It yields the protein CASSFAAGGPGETQYF.

By proportion, this clone is medium-sized. V is TRBV6-2 or TRBV6-3 and J is TRBJ2-7; TRBD2 agrees at 12 bases. This CDR3 spans 14 amino acids. With 2 bases clipped from V and 4 bases from J, the junction kept 0 bases outside the gene matches. Germline CDR1 and CDR2: MNHEY and SVGEGT. The CDR3, as DNA: TGTGCCAGCAGTTACGGGACTAGCGGGTACGAGCAGTACTTC. This sequence encodes CASSYGTSGYEQYF.

This clone was observed many times. The V and J genes are TRBV24-1 and TRBJ1-2, with 9 bases fitting TRBD1. The CDR3 is 13 residues long. Germline V gene lookup returns CDR1 KGHDR and CDR2 SFDVKD. V was pared by 6 bases and J by 7 bases, with 5 bases of the junction left unmatched. Here the CDR3 DNA reads TGTGCCACCAGTCGGGACAGGGTATTTGGCTACACCTTC. This codes for CATSRDRVFGYTF.

At least ten counts were recorded for this clone. One end of the junction does not line up with germline, which may come from a read error. V is TRBV29-1 and J is TRBJ1-2; 9 bases are a match to TRBD1. CDR1 SQVTM and CDR2 ANQGSEA come from the germline V gene. CDR3 length: 11 amino acids. The CDR3 bases are TGCAGCGTTGAACCGGACAGGGGTCGCCTGTTC. This gives the protein CSVEPDRGRLF.

This clone came up many times. This chain uses TRBV4-1 with TRBJ1-3; no firm D call. CDR1 is MGHRA and CDR2 is YSYEKL in the germline V gene. This CDR3 spans 16 amino acids. V shed 2 bases and J shed 1 base, with 12 bases lying between them. DNA for the CDR3: TGCGCCAGCAGCCAATGGCCGGCCGAATCTGGAAACACCATATATTTT. Amino acid sequence: CASSQWPAESGNTIYF.

This clone was seen many times. This CDR3 is CSASDGGWQPQHF. CDR3 coding DNA: TGCAGTGCTAGTGATGGGGGCTGGCAGCCCCAGCATTTT. The rearrangement links TRBV20-1 to TRBJ1-5; perhaps TRBD1 as D (6 bases). The length of the CDR3 is 13 residues. Trimming pared 3 bases from V and 7 bases from J, leaving 13 bases between. Germline CDR1 reads DFQATT; CDR2 reads SNEGSKA (reference sequence).

The table lists this clone with a few counts. The J gene is TRBJ2-7, the V gene TRBV19; a possible D gene is TRBD1 (5 bases). Germline lookup yields CDR1 LNHDA and CDR2 SQIVND (reference sequence). CDR3 length: 14 amino acids. V was pared by 1 base and J by 6 bases, with 13 bases between. The CDR3 spells CASSIVSSGAEQYF. CDR3 DNA sequence: TGTGCCAGTAGTATAGTTTCGTCTGGGGCCGAGCAGTACTTC.

This clone is judged medium-sized (0.01 to 0.1%). This rearrangement joins TRBV28 to TRBJ2-1; perhaps D is TRBD1 or TRBD2 (5 bases each). Trimming shortened V by 7 bases and J by 9 bases, and 16 bases separated the two germline ends. Germline CDR1 MDHEN, CDR2 SYDVKM. The CDR3 consists of 13 residues. The CDR3 spells CASNLLRGLEQFF. In DNA, the CDR3 is TGTGCCAGCAACTTACTGAGGGGTCTTGAGCAGTTCTTC.

Ten or more counts support this clone. V gene TRBV11-1 combines with J gene TRBJ1-2, with TRBD1 identical over 12 bases. Germline V lookup: CDR1 SGHAT, CDR2 FQDESV (reference sequence). The CDR3 spans 19 residues. V shed 0 bases and J 4 bases; nucleotides not matched to a gene: 12. In DNA, the CDR3 is TGTGCCAGCAGCTTAGCTCACTCCGGGACAGGGGGCGGAACCTATGGCTACACCTTC. It encodes CASSLAHSGTGGGTYGYTF.

This clone is termed medium-sized. This chain joins TRBV20-1 and TRBJ2-7; 7 bases match TRBD2. This CDR3 is 15 amino acids long. Germline lookup yields CDR1 DFQATT and CDR2 SNEGSKA (reference sequence). V lost 0 bases and J lost 0; bases outside the gene matches: 5. This CDR3 is CSARDHGRISYEQYF. DNA of the CDR3: TGCAGTGCTAGAGACCACGGGAGGATCTCCTACGAGCAGTACTTC.

This clone is medium-sized (0.01 to 0.1%) by share. The rearrangement uses TRBV6-2 or TRBV6-3 and TRBJ2-7, with D tentatively TRBD1 or TRBD2 (6 bases each). The CDR3 loop spans 16 amino acids. CDR1 and CDR2 (germline): MNHEY, SVGEGT. The V end lost 2 bases, the J end lost 2 bases, and 16 bases lay between the germline ends. CDR3 nucleotides: TGTGCCAGCAGTTACGCGGGACAACTCAACCCCTACGAGCAGTACTTC. As protein: CASSYAGQLNPYEQYF.

This clone showed up just a few times. A much larger clone sits a single nucleotide away, making a read error possible. The chain joins TRBV4-1 to TRBJ1-1; D is uncertain. The germline V and J ends were trimmed by 6 bases and 1 base, with 12 bases remaining between them. Germline V CDR1 and CDR2: MGHRA, YSYEKL. The CDR3 is 14 amino acids. The CDR3 sequence is CASRREVPNTEAFF. CDR3 coding DNA: TGCGCCAGCAGGCGGGAAGTACCGAACACTGAAGCTTTCTTT.

In its sample, this clone was seen many times. The V gene is TRBV2, the J gene TRBJ2-5; maybe TRBD1 (6 bases). Trimming stripped 5 bases from V and 1 base from J, with 8 bases between. The CDR3 covers 13 residues. Germline assignment: CDR1 SNHLY and CDR2 FYNNEI. The CDR3, as DNA: TGTGCCAGCAGTCAGGGGATCCAAGAGACCCAGTACTTC. This codes for CASSQGIQETQYF.

This chain uses TRBV20-1 with TRBJ2-5; 8 bases map to TRBD2. In germline, CDR1 is DFQATT, CDR2 SNEGSKA (reference sequence). The CDR3 consists of 15 residues. The V gene end was trimmed by 8 bases and the J gene end by 1 base; junction bases not matched to a gene: 12. CDR3 in DNA: TGCAGTTCTCCTGGACTAGCTGGGATCCAAGAGACCCAGTACTTC. This gives the protein CSSPGLAGIQETQYF.

Of note for this clone: A read error may be the cause here, since a much bigger clone is one base away. The gene calls are TRBV4-2 and TRBJ2-1; 13 bases are a match to TRBD2. Trimming cost V 6 bases and J 7 bases; bases outside gene matches: 6. CDR1 and CDR2 (germline): LGHNA, YNFKEQ. The CDR3 has 15 residues. The CDR3 DNA reads as TGTGCCAGCAGAACTAGCGGGGGGGAAGGAAATGAGCAGTTCTTC. It is translated as CASRTSGGEGNEQFF.